This T cell receptor beta chain was identified in a study of monozygotic twins with inflammatory bowel disease. Germline V gene data show CDR1 as DFQATT and CDR2 as SNEGSKA (reference sequence). The CDR3 contains 16 residues. TCRdb reprocessed the 5' RACE reads; each CDR3 protein has one entry and no DNA is given. The sample includes about 210,000 distinct CDR3 sequences. This TCR was recovered from a human donor with ulcerative colitis or Crohn's disease, or a healthy co-twin of an affected twin (not recorded which). The sample consisted of blood. The genes are TRBV20-1 and TRBJ2-3; as DNA is missing, the TRBD2 call by TCRdb cannot be tested. CDR3 sequence reads: CSARLLGRGGLDTQYF.